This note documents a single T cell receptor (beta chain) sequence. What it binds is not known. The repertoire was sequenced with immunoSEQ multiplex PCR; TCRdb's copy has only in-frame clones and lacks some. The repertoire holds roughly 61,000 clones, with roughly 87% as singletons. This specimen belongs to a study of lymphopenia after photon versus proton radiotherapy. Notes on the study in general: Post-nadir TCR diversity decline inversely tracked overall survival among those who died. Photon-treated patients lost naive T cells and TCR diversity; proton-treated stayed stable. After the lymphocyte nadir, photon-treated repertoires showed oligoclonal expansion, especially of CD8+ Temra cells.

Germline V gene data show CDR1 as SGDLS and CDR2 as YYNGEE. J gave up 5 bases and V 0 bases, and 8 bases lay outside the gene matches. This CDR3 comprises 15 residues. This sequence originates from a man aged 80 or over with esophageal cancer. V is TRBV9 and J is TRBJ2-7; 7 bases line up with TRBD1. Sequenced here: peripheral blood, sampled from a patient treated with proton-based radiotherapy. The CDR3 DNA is TGTGCCAGCAGCGTAGCTACGACAGGGTCCGACGAGCAGTACTTC. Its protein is CASSVATTGSDEQYF.